This T cell receptor (beta chain) was retrieved from a study of control samples from healthy donors and cancer patients (dated by TCRdb to the early 2020s). A remark on this clone: No cognate antigen has been identified for it. No much larger clone is present one base from it, and per-base qualities are unavailable.

V loses 4 bases, J loses 5 bases, and the germline ends lie 14 bases apart. Taken from the germline V gene (reference sequence), the CDR1 and CDR2 loops are PRHDT and FYEKMQ. Taken from cysteine to phenylalanine, the CDR3 has 14 residues. The sequence is cut down to CDR3 DNA, 42 bases in frame from base 1. The protocol used for the library was the immunoSEQ multiplex PCR assay. TCRdb stores this immuneACCESS table with in-frame sequences only. Part of the clones is absent; in the studies checked, under half of the shortfall reflects unresolved V genes, and no reason is known for the rest. The table for this sample lists roughly 150,000 clones; around nine tenths of them were counted only once. The ten largest clones take up around 1.6% of the sample.

The rearrangement combines TRBV13 with TRBJ1-1, with the identity of the D gene unclear. Input material: blood. The source is a man aged 18 to 30 in good health. The CDR3 is CASSSTTGGTEAFF. The nucleotide sequence reads TGTGCCAGCAGCTCGACGACGGGTGGGACTGAAGCTTTCTTT.